This T cell receptor beta chain was identified in a study of cytomegalovirus exposure and HLA in healthy donors. The ends lost 4 bases at V and 0 bases at J; junction bases unmatched: 4. CDR3 length: 15 amino acids. Germline lookup yields CDR1 GTSNPN and CDR2 SVGIG (reference sequence). PCR used 60 Vbeta primers and 13 Jbeta primers. The repertoire was sequenced with immunoSEQ multiplex PCR; TCRdb's copy has only in-frame clones and lacks some. The table lists roughly 110,000 clones, about 70% of them singletons. As regards this clone: The antigen is undetermined.

Regarding the study as a whole: Exclusion applied to some V segments, including TRBV6-2 and TRBV6-3, as they were indistinguishable. The presence/absence work took it that sequencing depth was about the same across donors. Associated with HLA alleles at 0.05 false discovery rate in a later analysis were some 18,000 TCR beta sequences.

This clonotype originated in a man aged 25 to 45 in good health and CMV-seropositive. The chain couples TRBV30 to TRBJ2-3; 10 nucleotides agree with TRBD2. The sequenced material came from PBMCs. As DNA, the CDR3 is TGTGCCTGGACCCTAGCGGGAGTTAGCACAGATACGCAGTATTTT. This sequence encodes CAWTLAGVSTDTQYF.